Each of the 21 T cell receptor beta chains below was sequenced from the same sample in a study of blood T cell repertoires in COVID-19 (dated by TCRdb to 2019 to 2021). Receptor libraries were prepared by the immunoSEQ multiplex PCR assay. Held by TCRdb, this immuneACCESS table contains in-frame sequences only and omits some clones. Under half of the omission traces to an unresolved V gene where checked; the cause of the rest is unknown. For this sample the table gives about 250,000 clones, of which approximately 85% were detected only once. Clones ranked in the top ten supply roughly 0.8% of the sample. Sequenced: peripheral blood. Receptors originate from a woman in her thirties with acute or convalescent COVID-19.

The chain joins TRBV7-8 to TRBJ2-4; D gene uncertain. The germline V gene encodes CDR1 SGHVS and CDR2 FQNEAQ. The CDR3 contains 16 residues. V dropped 5 bases and J dropped 0 bases, with 14 bases sitting between them. In DNA, the CDR3 is TGTGCCAGCAGCCCTAGTTGGAGTTCAGCCAAAAACATTCAGTACTTC. As protein: CASSPSWSSAKNIQYF.

The J gene is TRBJ1-5, the V gene TRBV6-6; unclear D gene. CDR1 MNHNY and CDR2 SVGAGI come from the germline V gene (reference sequence). The CDR3 is 14 amino acids. Trimming left V 4 bases short and J 0 bases short, with 7 bases between. CDR3 amino acids: CASSLTDSNQPQHF. CDR3 DNA sequence: TGTGCCAGCAGTTTGACTGATAGCAATCAGCCCCAGCATTTT.

On this clone: One end of the junction is discordant with germline, which a read error may explain. The chain uses TRBV27 and TRBJ2-5, with TRBD1 matching over 12 bases. The germline CDR1 and CDR2 sequences are MNHEY and SMNVEV (reference sequence). CDR3 length: 16 residues. The CDR3 region is CASRLFGTGGFETQYF. In nucleotides, the CDR3 is TGTGCCAGCAGGTTATTCGGGACAGGGGGCTTCGAGACCCAGTACTTC.

The chain links TRBV7-2 to TRBJ2-7; 10 nucleotides match TRBD2. The CDR3 runs to 17 residues. V dropped 0 bases and J dropped 4; count of bases not matched to a gene: 9. Germline V gene lookup returns CDR1 SGHTA and CDR2 FQGNSA. For the CDR3, the DNA is TGTGCCAGCAGCTTAGCGAGGGCGTGGACTAGCGGTTACGAGCAGTACTTC. It specifies CASSLARAWTSGYEQYF.

This clone occurred once. The chain has TRBV7-3 and TRBJ1-3, with 7 bases matching TRBD1. Germline V gives CDR1 SGHTA, CDR2 FQGTGA. This CDR3 comprises 16 residues. Trimming removed 1 base from V and 0 bases from J; junction bases left unmatched: 3. Written as DNA, the CDR3 is TGTGCCAGCAGCTTAATGCCAGGGGGCTCTGGAAACACCATATATTTT. This encodes CASSLMPGGSGNTIYF.

The chain is built from TRBV18 and TRBJ2-1; tentative D call: TRBD1 (6 bases). The CDR3 consists of 16 residues. Trimming took 2 bases from V and 1 from J, leaving 12 bases between them. Looked up from germline, CDR1 is KGHSH and CDR2 is LQKENI. CDR3 coding DNA: TGTGCCAGCTCACCAGCAGGGGAAATGTCCTACAATGAGCAGTTCTTC. Translated, it gives CASSPAGEMSYNEQFF.

The chain is built from TRBV14 and TRBJ2-7; D is perhaps TRBD1 (6 bases). CDR1 and CDR2 from the germline V gene are SGHDN and FVKESK. This CDR3 comprises 15 residues. The V end was cut by 5 bases, the J end by 2 bases, with 16 bases between. The CDR3 nucleotides read TGTGCCAGCAGCGCACTGACAGGAATTCCCTACGAGCAGTACTTC. Amino acid sequence: CASSALTGIPYEQYF.

V usage is TRBV28 and J usage is TRBJ1-1, with 10 positions matching TRBD1. The trim removed 6 bases at V and 2 bases at J, leaving 3 bases unmatched. Germline CDR1 MDHEN, CDR2 SYDVKM. The CDR3 contains 14 residues. DNA for the CDR3: TGTGCCAGCAGCCGGACAGGGGGTAACACTGAAGCTTTCTTT. Amino acids: CASSRTGGNTEAFF.

A word on this clone: Other DNA sequences within the sample encode an identical CDR3. This chain uses TRBV18 with TRBJ1-3, with D perhaps matching TRBD1 (6 bases). Germline CDR1 and CDR2: KGHSH and LQKENI. CDR3 size: 14 residues. Between the trimmed V and J ends, which lost 2 bases and 4 bases, there was a span of 9 bases. CDR3 nucleotides: TGTGCCAGCTCACCAGGCCAGGGGGGAAACACCATATATTTT. This gives the protein CASSPGQGGNTIYF.

The J gene is TRBJ2-7, the V gene TRBV5-8; possibly TRBD1 for D (6 bases). Germline-derived CDR1 and CDR2 are SGHTS and YDEGEE. The V end lost 2 bases, the J end lost 3 bases, and 12 bases lay between the germline ends. This CDR3 spans 14 amino acids. The CDR3 protein is CASSLAQGIYEQYF. The CDR3 nucleotides read TGTGCCAGCAGCTTAGCACAGGGAATCTACGAGCAGTACTTC.

The CDR3 nucleotides are TGTGCCAGCGCTCGCGTCCCCACCGGGGAGCTGTTTTTT. Translated, it gives CASARVPTGELFF. The V and J genes are TRBV2 and TRBJ2-2; D is uncertain. The CDR3 runs 13 residues. V lost 8 bases to trimming and J lost 4 bases, with 11 bases between them. Germline assignment: CDR1 SNHLY and CDR2 FYNNEI.

The CDR3, as DNA: TGTGCCAGCAGCTTGGGACTAGCGGCATACAATGAGCAGTTCTTC. It encodes CASSLGLAAYNEQFF. The V gene is TRBV5-5, the J gene TRBJ2-1; 9 bases agree with TRBD2. This CDR3 spans 15 amino acids. The germline V gene has CDR1 SGHKS and CDR2 YYEKEE (reference sequence). Losses at the gene ends were 0 bases for V and 4 bases for J; bases not matched to a gene: 2.

Worth noting for this clone: This CDR3 is also generated by other DNA sequences in the sample. The chain links TRBV19 to TRBJ2-5; 7 nucleotides line up with TRBD1. Germline lookup yields CDR1 LNHDA and CDR2 SQIVND (reference sequence). Losses at the gene ends were 4 bases for V and 4 bases for J; bases not matched to a gene: 3. The CDR3 runs 13 residues. The CDR3 nucleotides read TGTGCCAGTAGTAAAGACAGGGTAGAGACCCAGTACTTC. Its translation: CASSKDRVETQYF.

The genes are TRBV24-1 and TRBJ2-7; TRBD1 aligns across 8 bases. V lost 0 bases to trimming and J lost 4 bases; unmatched junction nucleotides: 4. The CDR3 has 15 residues. The germline CDR1 and CDR2 sequences are KGHDR and SFDVKD. This CDR3 is CATSDLRDRRYEQYF. CDR3 coding DNA: TGTGCCACCAGTGATTTGCGGGACAGGAGGTACGAGCAGTACTTC.

The chain combines TRBV10-3 with TRBJ1-1; TRBD1 aligns across 9 bases. V was pared by 10 bases and J by 1 base, with 7 bases of the junction left unmatched. Germline V gene sequence: CDR1 ENHRY, CDR2 SYGVKD. CDR3 length: 14 amino acids. The CDR3: CATRPQGANTEAFF. CDR3 nucleotide sequence: TGTGCCACCAGACCACAGGGGGCGAACACTGAAGCTTTCTTT.

With respect to this clone: Other DNA sequences in the sample encode the same CDR3. The chain has TRBV7-2 and TRBJ2-1, with D uncertain. The V and J ends lost 5 bases and 5 bases respectively, with 7 bases between them. The CDR3 length is 12 residues. Germline V gives CDR1 SGHTA, CDR2 FQGNSA. This CDR3 reads CASSPRDNEQFF. The CDR3 DNA sequence: TGTGCCAGCAGCCCAAGAGACAATGAGCAGTTCTTC.

J is TRBJ2-7 and V is TRBV2, with 7 bases lining up with TRBD1. Per germline, CDR1 SNHLY and CDR2 FYNNEI. The CDR3 is 10 residues long. V was pared by 4 bases and J by 12 bases, with 3 bases of the junction left unmatched. In nucleotides, the CDR3 is TGTGCCAGCAGTGTAGGGGGCCCGTACTTC. Translated, it gives CASSVGGPYF.

This rearrangement joins TRBV7-6 to TRBJ2-3; no clear D. V dropped 2 bases and J dropped 6 bases, with 18 bases sitting between them. CDR1 and CDR2 from the germline V gene are SGHVS and FNYEAQ. This CDR3 contains 16 residues. The CDR3 DNA follows: TGTGCCAGCAGCTTAAGGTCAACTATACGGTCGGATACGCAGTATTTT. It specifies CASSLRSTIRSDTQYF. The whole variable domain, filled in from reference TRBV7-6 and TRBJ2-3, reads GAGVSQSPRYKVTKRGQDVALRCDPISGHVSLYWYRQALGQGPEFLTYFNYEAQQDKSGLPNDRFSAERPEGSISTLTIQRTEQRDSAMYRCASSLRSTIRSDTQYFGPGTRLTVL.

This chain joins TRBV27 and TRBJ1-5; D possibly corresponds to TRBD1 (5 bases). V lost 1 base and J lost 0, with 19 bases in between. Germline CDR1 MNHEY, CDR2 SMNVEV (reference sequence). This CDR3 has 19 amino acids. The CDR3 here is CASSLLGPPFTYSNQPQHF. The CDR3 region has the DNA TGTGCCAGCAGTTTATTGGGGCCACCATTTACTTATAGCAATCAGCCCCAGCATTTT.

The chain combines TRBV27 with TRBJ2-7; 8 bases are a match to TRBD2. The CDR3 length is 17 residues. Germline lookup yields CDR1 MNHEY and CDR2 SMNVEV (reference sequence). J was trimmed by 3 bases and V by 0 bases; bases with no gene match: 10. CDR3 sequence: CASSLSGSSGQYYEQYF. In DNA form, the CDR3 reads TGTGCCAGCAGTTTATCTGGGTCTAGCGGGCAATACTACGAGCAGTACTTC.

The chain has TRBV18 and TRBJ2-2, with TRBD1 matching 7 bases. The V gene's germline CDR1 is KGHSH and CDR2 LQKENI. This CDR3 is built from 18 residues. The ends lost 4 bases at V and 5 bases at J; junction bases unmatched: 16. CDR3: CASSQYLGSTGKTGELFF. The CDR3 DNA follows: TGTGCCAGCTCACAATATTTGGGGTCGACAGGGAAGACCGGGGAGCTGTTTTTT.